The source of this T cell receptor (beta chain) is a study of shared clonotypes between healthy human individuals. Assay: immunoSEQ multiplex PCR; the TCRdb copy retains only in-frame clones and omits some. The repertoire holds around 1.4 million clones, with 98% as singletons. CDR3 length: 16 residues. The V segment lost 4 bases and the J segment 2 bases; nucleotides outside the gene matches: 8. CDR1 is SGHRS and CDR2 is YFSETQ in the germline V gene. Memory CD4+ cells were the fraction left after CD45RA+ naive selection. The sequence came from a man between 25 and 39 years old in good health. Sequenced sample: naive CD4+ T cells sorted from blood. The sample's subset: CD45RA+ positively selected. V usage is TRBV5-1 and J usage is TRBJ2-3; TRBD2 agrees at 9 bases. CDR3 coding DNA: TGCGCCAGCAGCAGCCCAGCGGGAGGATCCACAGATACGCAGTATTTT. Residues: CASSSPAGGSTDTQYF.